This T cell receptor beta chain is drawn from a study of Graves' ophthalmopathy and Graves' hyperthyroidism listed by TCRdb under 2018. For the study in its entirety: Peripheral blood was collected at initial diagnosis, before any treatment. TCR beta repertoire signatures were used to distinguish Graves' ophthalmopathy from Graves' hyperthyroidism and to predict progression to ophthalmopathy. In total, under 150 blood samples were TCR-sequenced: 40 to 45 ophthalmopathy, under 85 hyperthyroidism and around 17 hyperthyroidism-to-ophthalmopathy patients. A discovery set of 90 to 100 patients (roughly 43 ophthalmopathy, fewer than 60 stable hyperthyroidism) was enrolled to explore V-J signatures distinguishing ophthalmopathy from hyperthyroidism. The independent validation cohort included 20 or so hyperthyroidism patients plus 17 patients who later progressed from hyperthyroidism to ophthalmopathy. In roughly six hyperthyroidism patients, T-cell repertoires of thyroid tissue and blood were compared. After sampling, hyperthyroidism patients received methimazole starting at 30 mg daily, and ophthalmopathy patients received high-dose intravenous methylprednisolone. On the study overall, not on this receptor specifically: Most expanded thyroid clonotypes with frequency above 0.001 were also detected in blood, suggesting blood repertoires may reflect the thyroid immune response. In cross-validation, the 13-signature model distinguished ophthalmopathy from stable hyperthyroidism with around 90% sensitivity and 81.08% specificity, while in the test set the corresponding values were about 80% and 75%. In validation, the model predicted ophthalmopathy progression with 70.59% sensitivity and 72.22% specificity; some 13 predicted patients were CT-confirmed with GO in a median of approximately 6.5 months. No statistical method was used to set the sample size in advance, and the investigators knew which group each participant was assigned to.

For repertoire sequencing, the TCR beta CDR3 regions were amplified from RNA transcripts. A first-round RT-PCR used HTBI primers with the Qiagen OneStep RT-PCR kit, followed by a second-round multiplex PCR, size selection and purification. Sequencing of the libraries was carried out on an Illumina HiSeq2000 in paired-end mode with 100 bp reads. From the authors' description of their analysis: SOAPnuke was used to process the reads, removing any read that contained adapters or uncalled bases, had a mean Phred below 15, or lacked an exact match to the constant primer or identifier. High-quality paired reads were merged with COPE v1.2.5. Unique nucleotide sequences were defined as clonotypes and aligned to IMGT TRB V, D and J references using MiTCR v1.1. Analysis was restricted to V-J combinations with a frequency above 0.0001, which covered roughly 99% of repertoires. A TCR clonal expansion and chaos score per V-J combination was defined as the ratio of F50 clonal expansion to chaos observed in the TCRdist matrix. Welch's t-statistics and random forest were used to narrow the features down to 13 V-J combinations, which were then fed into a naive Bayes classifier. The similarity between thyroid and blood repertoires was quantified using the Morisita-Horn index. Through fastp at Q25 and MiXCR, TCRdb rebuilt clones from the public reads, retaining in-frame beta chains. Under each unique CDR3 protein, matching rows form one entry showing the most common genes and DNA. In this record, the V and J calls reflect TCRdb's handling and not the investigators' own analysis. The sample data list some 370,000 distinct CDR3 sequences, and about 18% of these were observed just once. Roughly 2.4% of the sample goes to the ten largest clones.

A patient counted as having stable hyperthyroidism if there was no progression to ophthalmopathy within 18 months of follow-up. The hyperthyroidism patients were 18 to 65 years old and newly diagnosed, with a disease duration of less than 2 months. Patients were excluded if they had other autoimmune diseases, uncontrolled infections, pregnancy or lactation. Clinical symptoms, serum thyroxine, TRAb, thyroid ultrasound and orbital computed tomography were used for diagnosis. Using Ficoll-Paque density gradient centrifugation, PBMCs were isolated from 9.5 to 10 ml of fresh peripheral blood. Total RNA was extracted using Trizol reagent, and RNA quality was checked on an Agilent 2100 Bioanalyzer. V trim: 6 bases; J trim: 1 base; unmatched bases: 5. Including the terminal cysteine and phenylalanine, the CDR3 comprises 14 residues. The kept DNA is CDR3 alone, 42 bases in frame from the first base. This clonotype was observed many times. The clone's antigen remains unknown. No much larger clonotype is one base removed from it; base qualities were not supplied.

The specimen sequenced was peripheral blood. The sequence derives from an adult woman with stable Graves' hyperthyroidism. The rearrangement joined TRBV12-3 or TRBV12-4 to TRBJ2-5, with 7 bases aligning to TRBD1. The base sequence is TGTGCCAGCAGGCCTGACAGGGCCCAAGAGACCCAGTACTTC. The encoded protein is CASRPDRAQETQYF.